This is a list of T cell receptor beta chains from one sample in a study of response to subunit inactivated influenza vaccine. TCRdb called the RT-PCR reads again in MiXCR, with one record for every CDR3 protein. Here the sample spans 500,000 to 550,000 distinct CDR3 sequences, about 8% being singletons. Source: PBMCs from blood, taken around 2 years after vaccination. The receptors originated from a man in his fifties or sixties who received an inactivated influenza vaccine. The CDR3 runs from the conserved cysteine through the conserved F or W. The D gene is left open where the match is weak. A row's size may be missing; if present it is once, few, many or a size class.

CDR3 protein: CASSPGAPYNSPLHF
CDR3 DNA: TGTGCCAGCTCACCTGGGGCACCGTATAATTCACCCCTCCACTTT
J gene: TRBJ1-6
CDR3 length: 15
clone size: few
D gene: .
V gene: TRBV18

CDR3 protein: CSVRLATSSYEQYF
CDR3 DNA: TGCAGCGTTAGACTAGCGACCAGCTCCTACGAGCAGTACTTC
J gene: TRBJ2-7
CDR3 length: 14
clone size: .
D gene: TRBD2
V gene: TRBV29-1

CDR3 protein: CASSTGQSYNSPLHF
CDR3 DNA: TGCGCCAGCAGCACGGGACAGTCCTATAATTCACCCCTCCACTTT
J gene: TRBJ1-6
CDR3 length: 15
clone size: few
D gene: TRBD1
V gene: TRBV5-1

CDR3 protein: CASHTGLLPTGELFF
CDR3 DNA: TGTGCCAGCCATACAGGCCTTCTACCCACCGGGGAGCTGTTTTTT
J gene: TRBJ2-2
CDR3 length: 15
clone size: few
D gene: .
V gene: TRBV28

CDR3 protein: CASSVAGQSTGELFF
CDR3 DNA: TGTGCCAGCAGCGTAGCTGGTCAGTCGACCGGGGAGCTGTTTTTT
J gene: TRBJ2-2
CDR3 length: 15
clone size: few
D gene: .
V gene: TRBV9

CDR3 protein: CAISEGGRNYGYTF
CDR3 DNA: TGTGCCATCAGTGAGGGGGGCAGGAACTATGGCTACACCTTC
J gene: TRBJ1-2
CDR3 length: 14
clone size: .
D gene: .
V gene: TRBV10-3

CDR3 protein: CSARSPRGTQYF
CDR3 DNA: TGCAGTGCTAGATCCCCTCGGGGGACCCAGTACTTC
J gene: TRBJ2-5
CDR3 length: 12
clone size: .
D gene: .
V gene: TRBV20-1

CDR3 protein: CASSYSTKSSYEQYF
CDR3 DNA: TGTGCCAGCAGTTACTCGACTAAGAGCTCCTACGAGCAGTACTTC
J gene: TRBJ2-7
CDR3 length: 15
clone size: .
D gene: .
V gene: TRBV6-2/TRBV6-3

CDR3 protein: CSAPSPSYNEQFF
CDR3 DNA: TGCAGTGCTCCCTCTCCAAGTTACAATGAGCAGTTCTTC
J gene: TRBJ2-1
CDR3 length: 13
clone size: few
D gene: .
V gene: TRBV20-1

CDR3 protein: CASSSFGNEQFF
CDR3 DNA: TGTGCCAGCAGCTCCTTTGGCAATGAGCAGTTCTTC
J gene: TRBJ2-1
CDR3 length: 12
clone size: few
D gene: .
V gene: TRBV7-2

CDR3 protein: CASSHRQGTNTEAFF
CDR3 DNA: TGTGCCAGCAGCCACAGACAGGGGACAAACACTGAAGCTTTCTTT
J gene: TRBJ1-1
CDR3 length: 15
clone size: .
D gene: TRBD1
V gene: TRBV3-1

CDR3 protein: CASSSKGLAGGNYEQYF
CDR3 DNA: TGTGCCAGCAGCAGCAAAGGACTAGCGGGGGGGAACTACGAGCAGTACTTC
J gene: TRBJ2-7
CDR3 length: 17
clone size: .
D gene: TRBD2
V gene: TRBV12-3/TRBV12-4

CDR3 protein: CASSPMRGSYEQYF
CDR3 DNA: TGCGCCAGCAGCCCCATGAGGGGGTCCTACGAGCAGTACTTC
J gene: TRBJ2-7
CDR3 length: 14
clone size: .
D gene: .
V gene: TRBV4-3

CDR3 protein: CASSKLAGVGGAGELFF
CDR3 DNA: TGTGCCAGCAGTAAACTAGCGGGAGTAGGTGGGGCCGGGGAGCTGTTTTTT
J gene: TRBJ2-2
CDR3 length: 17
clone size: .
D gene: TRBD2
V gene: TRBV27

CDR3 protein: CASSKGVPYEQYF
CDR3 DNA: TGTGCCAGTAGTAAAGGGGTGCCCTACGAGCAGTACTTC
J gene: TRBJ2-7
CDR3 length: 13
clone size: few
D gene: .
V gene: TRBV19

CDR3 protein: CASSSGGRLGTQYF
CDR3 DNA: TGTGCCAGCAGCAGTGGGGGACGGCTAGGTACGCAGTATTTT
J gene: TRBJ2-3
CDR3 length: 14
clone size: .
D gene: .
V gene: TRBV11-2

CDR3 protein: CASSFRSLTDTQYF
CDR3 DNA: TGCGCCAGCAGCTTCCGGTCCCTCACAGATACGCAGTATTTT
J gene: TRBJ2-3
CDR3 length: 14
clone size: many
D gene: .
V gene: TRBV5-1

CDR3 protein: CASSQIAGVTDTQYF
CDR3 DNA: TGTGCCAGCAGCCAGATAGCGGGGGTCACAGATACGCAGTATTTT
J gene: TRBJ2-3
CDR3 length: 15
clone size: few
D gene: TRBD2
V gene: TRBV12-3/TRBV12-4

CDR3 protein: CASRDTRQGVAEAFF
CDR3 DNA: TGCGCCAGCAGAGATACCCGACAGGGGGTTGCTGAAGCTTTCTTT
J gene: TRBJ1-1
CDR3 length: 15
clone size: many
D gene: TRBD1
V gene: TRBV5-1

CDR3 protein: CASSFFRGYNEQFF
CDR3 DNA: TGTGCCAGCAGTTTCTTCCGCGGGTACAATGAGCAGTTCTTC
J gene: TRBJ2-1
CDR3 length: 14
clone size: .
D gene: .
V gene: TRBV12-3/TRBV12-4

CDR3 protein: CAWALGRNYGYTF
CDR3 DNA: TGTGCCTGGGCTCTCGGGAGGAACTATGGCTACACCTTC
J gene: TRBJ1-2
CDR3 length: 13
clone size: few
D gene: .
V gene: TRBV30

CDR3 protein: CASGTGGATDTQYF
CDR3 DNA: TGCGCCAGCGGGACGGGCGGGGCGACAGATACGCAGTATTTT
J gene: TRBJ2-3
CDR3 length: 14
clone size: few
D gene: .
V gene: TRBV5-1

CDR3 protein: CASSPVGGGRDSPLHF
CDR3 DNA: TGTGCCAGCTCACCAGTCGGAGGGGGCAGAGATTCACCCCTCCACTTT
J gene: TRBJ1-6
CDR3 length: 16
clone size: many
D gene: TRBD1
V gene: TRBV18

CDR3 protein: CASSLVPGASYEQYF
CDR3 DNA: TGCGCCAGCAGCTTGGTGCCAGGGGCCTCCTACGAGCAGTACTTC
J gene: TRBJ2-7
CDR3 length: 15
clone size: many
D gene: .
V gene: TRBV5-1

CDR3 protein: CASSLATRNEQYF
CDR3 DNA: TGTGCCAGCAGCTTGGCGACTAGGAACGAGCAGTACTTC
J gene: TRBJ2-7
CDR3 length: 13
clone size: .
D gene: .
V gene: TRBV5-4

CDR3 protein: CAQGGGISYNEQFF
CDR3 DNA: TGTGCCCAGGGCGGGGGGATCTCCTACAATGAGCAGTTCTTC
J gene: TRBJ2-1
CDR3 length: 14
clone size: many
D gene: TRBD2
V gene: TRBV7-9

CDR3 protein: CASTPTGNQPQHF
CDR3 DNA: TGTGCCAGTACCCCCACAGGGAATCAGCCCCAGCATTTT
J gene: TRBJ1-5
CDR3 length: 13
clone size: .
D gene: .
V gene: TRBV19

CDR3 protein: CASSQGTSQPNEQFF
CDR3 DNA: TGTGCCAGCAGCCAAGGGACTAGCCAACCCAATGAGCAGTTCTTC
J gene: TRBJ2-1
CDR3 length: 15
clone size: few
D gene: TRBD2
V gene: TRBV4-2

CDR3 protein: CASSPDRSNQPQHF
CDR3 DNA: TGTGCCAGCAGCCCCGATCGTAGCAATCAGCCCCAGCATTTT
J gene: TRBJ1-5
CDR3 length: 14
clone size: few
D gene: .
V gene: TRBV7-9

CDR3 protein: CASSQEWDRVETQYF
CDR3 DNA: TGCGCCAGCAGCCAAGAGTGGGACAGGGTGGAGACCCAGTACTTC
J gene: TRBJ2-5
CDR3 length: 15
clone size: .
D gene: TRBD1
V gene: TRBV4-3

CDR3 protein: CASSPSFGPASTDTQYF
CDR3 DNA: TGTGCCAGCAGCCCGTCCTTTGGGCCCGCTAGCACAGATACGCAGTATTTT
J gene: TRBJ2-3
CDR3 length: 17
clone size: .
D gene: .
V gene: TRBV9

CDR3 protein: CASSGGTAQPQHF
CDR3 DNA: TGTGCCAGCAGCGGAGGGACAGCTCAGCCCCAGCATTTT
J gene: TRBJ1-5
CDR3 length: 13
clone size: .
D gene: TRBD1
V gene: TRBV27

CDR3 protein: CASTIGARSTDTQYF
CDR3 DNA: TGTGCCAGCACAATCGGGGCGCGAAGCACAGATACGCAGTATTTT
J gene: TRBJ2-3
CDR3 length: 15
clone size: few
D gene: .
V gene: TRBV7-2

CDR3 protein: CASSPGDETQYF
CDR3 DNA: TGTGCCAGCAGCCCCGGGGATGAGACCCAGTACTTC
J gene: TRBJ2-5
CDR3 length: 12
clone size: many
D gene: .
V gene: TRBV6-2/TRBV6-3

CDR3 protein: CASSLGTFSGNTIYF
CDR3 DNA: TGTGCCAGCAGCCTAGGGACATTCTCTGGAAACACCATATATTTT
J gene: TRBJ1-3
CDR3 length: 15
clone size: many
D gene: .
V gene: TRBV7-9

CDR3 protein: CSAESGTQYF
CDR3 DNA: TGCAGCGCGGAAAGTGGGACCCAGTACTTC
J gene: TRBJ2-5
CDR3 length: 10
clone size: few
D gene: .
V gene: TRBV29-1

CDR3 protein: CASSHSGRTDTQYF
CDR3 DNA: TGTGCCAGCAGCCACAGCGGCCGCACAGATACGCAGTATTTT
J gene: TRBJ2-3
CDR3 length: 14
clone size: many
D gene: .
V gene: TRBV3-1

CDR3 protein: CASRLLAGGPIEQYF
CDR3 DNA: TGTGCCAGCAGATTACTAGCGGGAGGGCCGATTGAGCAGTACTTC
J gene: TRBJ2-7
CDR3 length: 15
clone size: many
D gene: TRBD2
V gene: TRBV7-2

CDR3 protein: CASSVSRNTGELFF
CDR3 DNA: TGCGCCAGCAGTGTCTCCAGAAACACCGGGGAGCTGTTTTTT
J gene: TRBJ2-2
CDR3 length: 14
clone size: .
D gene: .
V gene: TRBV10-1

CDR3 protein: CASTDSFDSNQPQHF
CDR3 DNA: TGTGCCAGCACGGACAGTTTCGATAGCAATCAGCCCCAGCATTTT
J gene: TRBJ1-5
CDR3 length: 15
clone size: many
D gene: .
V gene: TRBV12-3/TRBV12-4

CDR3 protein: CASSFVRGDIQYF
CDR3 DNA: TGTGCCAGCAGTTTCGTCAGGGGGGACATTCAGTACTTC
J gene: TRBJ2-4
CDR3 length: 13
clone size: few
D gene: .
V gene: TRBV12-3/TRBV12-4

CDR3 protein: CASSSRGWNQPQHF
CDR3 DNA: TGTGCCAGCAGTTCCCGGGGTTGGAATCAGCCCCAGCATTTT
J gene: TRBJ1-5
CDR3 length: 14
clone size: .
D gene: .
V gene: TRBV12-3/TRBV12-4

CDR3 protein: CSAIRTSAVYEQYF
CDR3 DNA: TGCAGTGCTATCAGGACTAGCGCTGTTTACGAGCAGTACTTC
J gene: TRBJ2-7
CDR3 length: 14
clone size: .
D gene: TRBD2
V gene: TRBV20-1

CDR3 protein: CSASGGNSYNEQFF
CDR3 DNA: TGCAGTGCTAGCGGAGGAAACTCCTACAATGAGCAGTTCTTC
J gene: TRBJ2-1
CDR3 length: 14
clone size: few
D gene: .
V gene: TRBV20-1

CDR3 protein: CASSQEATAISGNTIYF
CDR3 DNA: TGCGCCAGCAGCCAAGAGGCGACAGCGATCTCTGGAAACACCATATATTTT
J gene: TRBJ1-3
CDR3 length: 17
clone size: few
D gene: .
V gene: TRBV4-3

CDR3 protein: CAITPGLAETQYF
CDR3 DNA: TGTGCCATCACTCCGGGACTAGCGGAGACCCAGTACTTC
J gene: TRBJ2-5
CDR3 length: 13
clone size: few
D gene: TRBD2
V gene: TRBV10-3